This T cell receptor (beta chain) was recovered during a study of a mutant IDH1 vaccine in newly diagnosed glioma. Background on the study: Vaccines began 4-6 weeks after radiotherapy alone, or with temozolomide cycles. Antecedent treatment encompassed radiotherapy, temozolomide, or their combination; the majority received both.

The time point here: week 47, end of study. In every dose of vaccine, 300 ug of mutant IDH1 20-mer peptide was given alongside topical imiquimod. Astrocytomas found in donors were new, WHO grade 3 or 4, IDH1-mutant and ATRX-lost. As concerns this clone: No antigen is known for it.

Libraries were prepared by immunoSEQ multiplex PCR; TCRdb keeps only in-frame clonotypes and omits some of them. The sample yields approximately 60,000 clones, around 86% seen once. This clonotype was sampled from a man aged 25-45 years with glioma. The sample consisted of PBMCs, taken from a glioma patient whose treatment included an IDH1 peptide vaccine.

CDR3 coding DNA: TGTGCCAGCAGCCAAGTATCGGGACAGGGTAATAATTCACCCCTCCACTTT. Translating it yields CASSQVSGQGNNSPLHF. V and J are TRBV14 and TRBJ1-6, with 9 bases identical to TRBD1. Trimming at V came to 1 base and at J to 5 bases, leaving 6 bases not matched to a gene. The CDR3 is made up of 17 amino acids. The germline V gene has CDR1 SGHDN and CDR2 FVKESK.